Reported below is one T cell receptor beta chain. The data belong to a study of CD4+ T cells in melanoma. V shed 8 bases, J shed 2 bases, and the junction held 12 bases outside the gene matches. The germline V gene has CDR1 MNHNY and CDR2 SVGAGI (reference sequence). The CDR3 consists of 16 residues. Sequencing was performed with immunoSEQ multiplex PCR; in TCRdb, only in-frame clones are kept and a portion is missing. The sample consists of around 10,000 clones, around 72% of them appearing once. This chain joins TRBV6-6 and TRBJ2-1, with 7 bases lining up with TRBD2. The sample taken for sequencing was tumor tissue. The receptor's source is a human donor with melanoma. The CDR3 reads CASESGAGGTYNEQFF. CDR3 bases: TGTGCCAGCGAAAGCGGGGCGGGCGGTACCTACAATGAGCAGTTCTTC.